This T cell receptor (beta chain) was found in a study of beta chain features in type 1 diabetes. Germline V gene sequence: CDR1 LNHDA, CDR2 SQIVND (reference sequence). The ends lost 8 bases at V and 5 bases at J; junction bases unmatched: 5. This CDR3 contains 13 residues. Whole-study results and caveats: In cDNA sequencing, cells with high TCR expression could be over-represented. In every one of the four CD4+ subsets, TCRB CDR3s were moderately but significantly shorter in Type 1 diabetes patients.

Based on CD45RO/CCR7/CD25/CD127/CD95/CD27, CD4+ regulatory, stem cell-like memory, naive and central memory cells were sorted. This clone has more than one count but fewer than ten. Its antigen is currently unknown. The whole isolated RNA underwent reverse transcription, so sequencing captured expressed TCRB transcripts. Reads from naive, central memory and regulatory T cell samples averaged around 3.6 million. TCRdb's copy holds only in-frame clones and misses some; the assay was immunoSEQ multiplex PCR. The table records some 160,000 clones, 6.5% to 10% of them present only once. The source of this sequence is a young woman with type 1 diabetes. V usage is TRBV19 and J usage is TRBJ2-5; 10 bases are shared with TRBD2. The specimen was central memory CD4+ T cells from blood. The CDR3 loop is CASGWTSGETQYF. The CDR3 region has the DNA TGTGCCAGTGGCTGGACTAGCGGTGAGACCCAGTACTTC.